Below, 10 T cell receptor beta chains from the same sample are listed, as sequenced in a study of vaccination effects on CD4 cells after COVID-19 (dated by TCRdb to the early 2020s). Their antigen targets remain unknown. Receptor libraries were prepared by the immunoSEQ multiplex PCR assay. In TCRdb, the immuneACCESS table is reduced to in-frame sequences with V and J assigned. These tables do not hold every clone; where another copy was compared, an unresolved V gene accounts for under half, and the others remain unexplained. The sample includes over 45,000 clones, with under 70% observed a single time. Roughly 18% of the sample belongs to the ten largest clones. To identify antigen-specific CD4+ T cell clonotypes by their expansion, the ViraFEST assay first stimulated PBMC with viral peptide pools and then applied TCR sequencing. After more than nine days of culture, CD4+ T cells were isolated with the EasySep CD4+ T cell isolation kit. Negative nucleocapsid antibody results before and after vaccination confirmed that the healthy vaccine recipients had no prior SARS-CoV-2 infection.

Sequencing was performed on CD4+ T cells from PBMCs cultured with SARS-CoV-2 spike peptides, taken before COVID-19 vaccination. The cell subset or site label of this sample denotes: SARS-CoV-2 spike overlapping peptide pool stimulation. These receptors all come from a human donor who received a COVID-19 vaccine.

This clone was detected a few times. The V and J genes are TRBV2 and TRBJ2-7; 8 positions agree with TRBD1. Germline loops: CDR1 SNHLY, CDR2 FYNNEI. Losses at the gene ends were 6 bases for V and 2 bases for J; bases not matched to a gene: 3. The CDR3 has 13 residues. The CDR3 protein is CASRRTGTYEQYF. The CDR3, as DNA: TGTGCCAGCAGGAGGACAGGGACCTACGAGCAGTACTTC.

The V call is TRBV3-1 (or the pseudogene TRBV3-2), the J call TRBJ1-2; 11 positions agree with TRBD1. CDR3 length: 16 residues. Germline V gene sequence: CDR1 LGHDT, CDR2 YNNKEL (reference sequence). V lost 1 base, J lost 1 base, and 2 bases stayed unmatched. The CDR3, as DNA: TGTGCCAGCAGCCAAGGGACAGGGGGCGTTAACTATGGCTACACCTTC. Protein product: CASSQGTGGVNYGYTF.

The CDR3 sequence is CATRQGRTDTQYF. The DNA for the CDR3 is TGTGCCACCCGACAGGGGCGCACAGATACGCAGTATTTT. The V call is TRBV3-1 (or the pseudogene TRBV3-2), the J call TRBJ2-3, with 8 bases matching TRBD1. The V and J ends lost 10 bases and 1 base, in that order; junction bases with no gene match: 4. Germline assignment: CDR1 LGHDT and CDR2 YNNKEL (reference sequence). The CDR3 runs to 13 residues.

The chain links TRBV11-2 to TRBJ2-3; 7 nucleotides align to TRBD2. The junction had 6 bases not matched to a gene; V was cut back by 4 bases and J by 2 bases. The CDR3 consists of 15 residues. Germline assignment: CDR1 SGHAT and CDR2 FQNNGV. The CDR3 nucleotides are TGTGCCAGCAGCTGGGGGGGACTCAACACAGATACGCAGTATTTT. This translates into CASSWGGLNTDTQYF.

This clone was counted between two and nine times. The chain has TRBV19 and TRBJ1-1; 9 nucleotides line up with TRBD1. The CDR3 spans 15 residues. After removal of 8 bases from V and 0 bases from J, the junction contained 7 bases not matched to a gene. Germline CDR1 is LNHDA and CDR2 is SQIVND (reference sequence). The CDR3 reads CASRNRGLLNTEAFF. The CDR3 DNA is TGTGCCAGTCGAAACAGGGGGCTGTTGAACACTGAAGCTTTCTTT.

The chain recombines TRBV9 with TRBJ2-6; D possibly corresponds to TRBD2 (5 bases). The CDR3 consists of 16 residues. With 4 bases removed from V and 0 bases from J, the gap between germline ends came to 11 bases. CDR1 and CDR2 from the germline V gene are SGDLS and YYNGEE. The CDR3 sequence is CASSWTDNSGANVLTF. The CDR3 DNA reads as TGTGCCAGCAGCTGGACTGACAACTCTGGGGCCAACGTCCTGACTTTC.

The chain employs TRBV6-6 and TRBJ2-7; 9 bases match TRBD1. This CDR3 comprises 16 residues. The ends lost 2 bases at V and 1 base at J; junction bases unmatched: 6. Germline V gives CDR1 MNHNY, CDR2 SVGAGI (reference sequence). In DNA form, the CDR3 reads TGTGCCAGCAGTTACCCCGGGACAGGGACTTCCTACGAGCAGTACTTC. Its translation is CASSYPGTGTSYEQYF.

The chain recombines TRBV18 with TRBJ1-3; D might be TRBD1 (6 bases). The V gene's germline CDR1 is KGHSH and CDR2 LQKENI. The CDR3 spans 16 residues. V shed 6 bases and J shed 5 bases, with 20 bases lying between them. The CDR3 coding sequence is TGTGCCAGCTCGGGCGACAGGCCCGACGGGAGAAACACCATATATTTT. Translated: CASSGDRPDGRNTIYF.

This clone was recorded a few times. The J gene is TRBJ2-7, the V gene TRBV4-1; D is unclear. With 2 bases removed from V and 6 bases from J, the gap between germline ends came to 8 bases. The CDR3 consists of 12 residues. CDR1 and CDR2 from the germline V gene are MGHRA and YSYEKL. The CDR3 spells CASSQFDSEQYF. In DNA form, the CDR3 reads TGCGCCAGCAGCCAATTCGACTCCGAGCAGTACTTC.

CDR3 sequence: CSVKQMNTEAFF. CDR3 nucleotides: TGCAGCGTTAAACAGATGAACACTGAAGCTTTCTTT. V gene TRBV29-1 combines with J gene TRBJ1-1, with D unresolved. The germline CDR1 and CDR2 sequences are SQVTM and ANQGSEA. V was cut by 5 bases and J by 0 bases, with 7 bases left in between. The CDR3 consists of 12 residues.